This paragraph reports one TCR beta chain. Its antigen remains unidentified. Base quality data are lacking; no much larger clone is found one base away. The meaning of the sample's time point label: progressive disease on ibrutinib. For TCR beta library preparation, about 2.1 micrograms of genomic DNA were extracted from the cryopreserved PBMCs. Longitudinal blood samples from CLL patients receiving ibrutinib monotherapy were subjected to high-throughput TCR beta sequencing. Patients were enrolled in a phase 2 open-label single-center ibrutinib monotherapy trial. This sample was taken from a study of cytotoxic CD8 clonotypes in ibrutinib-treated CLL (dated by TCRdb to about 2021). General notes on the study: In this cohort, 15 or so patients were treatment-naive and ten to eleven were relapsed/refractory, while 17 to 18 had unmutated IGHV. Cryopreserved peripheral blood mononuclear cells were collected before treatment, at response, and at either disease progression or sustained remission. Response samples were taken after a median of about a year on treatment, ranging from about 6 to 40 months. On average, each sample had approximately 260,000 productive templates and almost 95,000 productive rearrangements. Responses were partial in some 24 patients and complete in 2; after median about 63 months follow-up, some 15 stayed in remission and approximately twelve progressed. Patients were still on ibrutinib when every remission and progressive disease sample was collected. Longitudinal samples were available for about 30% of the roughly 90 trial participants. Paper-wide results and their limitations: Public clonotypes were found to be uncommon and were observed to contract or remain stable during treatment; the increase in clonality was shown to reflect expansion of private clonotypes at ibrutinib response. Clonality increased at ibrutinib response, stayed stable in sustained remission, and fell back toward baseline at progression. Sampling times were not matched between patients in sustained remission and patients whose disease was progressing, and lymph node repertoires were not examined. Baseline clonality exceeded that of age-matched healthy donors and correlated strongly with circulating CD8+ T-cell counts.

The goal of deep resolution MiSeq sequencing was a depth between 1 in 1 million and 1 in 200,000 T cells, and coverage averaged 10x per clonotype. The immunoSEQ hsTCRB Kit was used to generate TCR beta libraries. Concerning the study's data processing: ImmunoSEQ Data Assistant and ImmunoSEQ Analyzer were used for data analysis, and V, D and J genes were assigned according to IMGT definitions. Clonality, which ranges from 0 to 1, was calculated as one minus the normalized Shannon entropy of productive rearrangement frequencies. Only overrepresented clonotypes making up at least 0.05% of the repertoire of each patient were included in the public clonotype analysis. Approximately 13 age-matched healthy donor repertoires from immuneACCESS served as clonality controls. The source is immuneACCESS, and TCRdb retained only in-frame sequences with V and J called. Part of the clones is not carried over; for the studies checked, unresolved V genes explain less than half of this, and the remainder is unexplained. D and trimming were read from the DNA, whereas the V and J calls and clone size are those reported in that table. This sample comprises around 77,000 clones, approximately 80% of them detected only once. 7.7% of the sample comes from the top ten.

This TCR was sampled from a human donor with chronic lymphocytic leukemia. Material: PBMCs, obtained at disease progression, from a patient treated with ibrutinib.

The bases are TGCGCCAGCAGCGGGGGACTACTCACCGGGGAGCTGTTTTTT. Its protein reads: CASSGGLLTGELFF. Rearrangement joined TRBV5-1 to TRBJ2-2; TRBD2 matches 7 bases in the middle. The CDR3 contains 14 residues, cysteine and phenylalanine counted. Just the 42-base CDR3 DNA is kept, in frame starting at base 1. The germline V gene sets CDR1 to SGHRS and CDR2 to YFSETQ. Trimmed from V: 4 bases; trimmed from J: 4 bases; junction bases lacking a gene match: 4. This CDR3, with the reference TRBV5-1 and TRBJ2-2 proteins standing in past its ends, gives the full variable domain KAGVTQTPRYLIKTRGQQVTLSCSPISGHRSVSWYQQTPGQGLQFLFEYFSETQRNKGNFPGRFSGRQFSNSRSEMNVSTLELGDSALYLCASSGGLLTGELFFGEGSRLTVL.